A single sample is the source of the 27 T cell receptor beta chains below, sequenced in a study of human T cells and chemical hapten exposure. TCRdb analysed the RACE reads with MiXCR anew, one entry per CDR3 protein. The table lists under 45,000 distinct CDR3 sequences, less than 6% of them singletons, with roughly 13% in the top ten. Time point denoted: healthy volunteer bleed at 6 weeks. It was unfractionated whole blood from which total RNA was extracted. Sample: whole blood. The receptors come from a human donor in good health. Some clones in this sample may be carry-over from other donors' samples.

This clonotype was counted ten times or more. The chain joins TRBV6-5 to TRBJ2-5; D assignment may be TRBD1 or TRBD2 (6 bases each). Germline V lookup: CDR1 MNHEY, CDR2 SVGAGI. The V and J ends lost 2 bases and 3 bases respectively, with 13 bases between them. This CDR3 contains 15 residues. The chain's CDR3 is CASSYRGRWEETQYF. The CDR3 bases are TGTGCCAGCAGTTACAGGGGGAGGTGGGAAGAGACCCAGTACTTC.

The table lists this clonotype with many counts. The chain uses TRBV27 and TRBJ2-1; tentatively, D is TRBD2 (5 bases). CDR1 MNHEY and CDR2 SMNVEV come from the germline V gene (reference sequence). This CDR3 comprises 16 residues. The ends were cut back, 8 bases at V and 4 bases at J, with 21 bases in the middle. This chain's CDR3 is CASRFLRGPRYNEQFF. In DNA, the CDR3 is TGTGCCAGCCGCTTCCTGCGAGGGCCCCGTTACAATGAGCAGTTCTTC.

This clonotype was counted ten times or more. The chain links TRBV7-2 to TRBJ1-5, with TRBD1 as a possible D gene (5 bases). This CDR3 is 14 amino acids long. CDR1 is SGHTA and CDR2 is FQGNSA in the germline V gene. Trimming left V 2 bases short and J 6 bases short, with 11 bases between. The CDR3, as DNA: TGTGCCAGCAGCTTAAGCCAGGGCAGTCAGCCCCAGCATTTT. Its translation is CASSLSQGSQPQHF.

This clonotype has a count of ten or more. CDR3 amino acids: CASSESGRATEAFF. The CDR3 DNA reads as TGTGCCAGCAGTGAATCGGGCAGGGCCACTGAAGCTTTCTTT. V and J are TRBV25-1 and TRBJ1-1, with a weak D call TRBD1 (5 bases). Germline values: CDR1 MGHDK, CDR2 SYGVNS. Trimming pared 1 base from V and 4 bases from J, leaving 10 bases between. The CDR3 consists of 14 residues. Combining the CDR3 with reference TRBV25-1 and TRBJ1-1 gives the whole variable domain EADIYQTPRYLVIGTGKKITLECSQTMGHDKMYWYQQDPGMELHLIHYSYGVNSTEKGDLSSESTVSRIRTEHFPLTLESARPSHTSQYLCASSESGRATEAFFGQGTRLTVV.

The J gene is TRBJ2-3, the V gene TRBV7-8; 8 bases align to TRBD2. The CDR3 has 15 amino acids. V shed 5 bases, J shed 2 bases, and the junction held 6 bases outside the gene matches. Germline V gene lookup returns CDR1 SGHVS and CDR2 FQNEAQ. The CDR3 bases are TGTGCCAGCAGCCCTCTAGCGGGCTACACAGATACGCAGTATTTT. Its translation is CASSPLAGYTDTQYF.

In this sample, this clonotype turned up many times. The chain uses TRBV5-6 and TRBJ1-2; TRBD1 matches at 7 bases. The J segment lost 4 bases and the V segment lost 4 bases, leaving 7 bases of the junction unmatched. The CDR3 sequence is 14 residues long. The germline V gene encodes CDR1 SGHDT and CDR2 YYEEEE. The CDR3 sequence is CASSPQGVSYGYTF. The DNA for the CDR3 is TGTGCCAGCAGCCCGCAGGGGGTGAGCTATGGCTACACCTTC. Drawing the rest from reference TRBV5-6 and TRBJ1-2, the complete variable domain is DAGVTQSPTHLIKTRGQQVTLRCSPKSGHDTVSWYQQALGQGPQFIFQYYEEEERQRGNFPDRFSGHQFPNYSSELNVNALLLGDSALYLCASSPQGVSYGYTFGSGTRLTVV.

In this sample, this clonotype turned up many times. The chain employs TRBV12-3 or TRBV12-4 and TRBJ1-3, with D uncertain. The CDR3 totals 14 residues. The germline V and J ends were trimmed by 3 bases and 3 bases, with 9 bases remaining between them. The CDR3 nucleotides are TGTGCCAGCAGTTTTGGTGAGAATGGAAACACCATATATTTT. Translation: CASSFGENGNTIYF.

Only a few counts were recorded for this clonotype. CDR3 region: CSARRQDSPLHF. CDR3 DNA sequence: TGCAGTGCTAGAAGACAGGATTCACCCCTCCACTTT. The chain couples TRBV20-1 to TRBJ1-6; maybe TRBD1 (6 bases). Germline V CDR1 and CDR2: DFQATT, SNEGSKA (reference sequence). This CDR3 has 12 residues. Trimming took off 2 bases at V and 8 bases at J, with 7 bases between the two ends.

The rearrangement joins TRBV18 to TRBJ1-2; D call uncertain. This CDR3 comprises 14 residues. V lost 3 bases and J 4 bases, leaving 12 bases between the germline ends. The germline CDR1 and CDR2 sequences are KGHSH and LQKENI. The CDR3 loop reads CASSPQPGSYGYTF. The CDR3 DNA reads as TGTGCCAGCTCACCTCAACCGGGAAGCTATGGCTACACCTTC.

This clonotype has at least ten counts. The rearrangement links TRBV12-3 or TRBV12-4 to TRBJ1-2; 10 positions agree with TRBD1. The junction had 10 bases not matched to a gene; V was cut back by 3 bases and J by 6 bases. The CDR3 has 16 residues. CDR3 region: CASSFIPWGQGHGYTF. The CDR3 bases are TGTGCCAGCAGTTTTATCCCCTGGGGACAGGGGCATGGCTACACCTTC.

There are a few counts of this clonotype. The rearrangement links TRBV27 to TRBJ1-5; tentatively, D is TRBD1 (5 bases). Between the trimmed V and J ends, which lost 6 bases and 7 bases, there was a span of 19 bases. In germline, CDR1 is MNHEY, CDR2 SMNVEV (reference sequence). The CDR3 spans 15 residues. The DNA of the CDR3 is TGTGCCAGCAGGGGGCGACGAGATTCCCCCCAGCCCCAGCATTTT. Translating it yields CASRGRRDSPQPQHF.

The CDR3 region has the DNA TGTGCCATCGGCGGGACTAGCGGGAGTTTCTACAATGAGCAGTTCTTC. Translation: CAIGGTSGSFYNEQFF. The genes are TRBV10-3 and TRBJ2-1; 14 nucleotides match TRBD2. Unmatched junction bases numbered 6, after V lost 8 bases and J lost 3 bases. CDR1 and CDR2 from the germline V gene are ENHRY and SYGVKD. The length of the CDR3 is 16 residues.

The table lists this clonotype with a few counts. The J gene is TRBJ1-6, the V gene TRBV20-1; 7 nucleotides align to TRBD1. CDR3 length: 14 amino acids. CDR1 is DFQATT, CDR2 SNEGSKA, per germline (reference sequence). After removal of 6 bases from V and 9 bases from J, the junction contained 11 bases not matched to a gene. This CDR3 reads CSASRDRNFSPLHF. Here the CDR3 DNA reads TGCAGTGCCTCCCGGGACAGAAATTTTTCACCCCTCCACTTT.

This clonotype was observed at least ten times. The J gene is TRBJ1-2, the V gene TRBV20-1, with 9 bases that match TRBD1. V shed 2 bases, J shed 4 bases, and the junction held 5 bases outside the gene matches. The CDR3 totals 14 residues. Germline V lookup: CDR1 DFQATT, CDR2 SNEGSKA (reference sequence). The CDR3 spells CSARPGQGPYGYTF. CDR3 nucleotides: TGCAGTGCTAGACCGGGACAGGGTCCCTATGGCTACACCTTC.

This clonotype was counted many times. The gene calls are TRBV2 and TRBJ1-2, with D uncertain. This CDR3 region has 12 residues. The germline V gene has CDR1 SNHLY and CDR2 FYNNEI. The V and J ends lost 4 bases and 4 bases respectively, with 7 bases between them. CDR3 protein: CASSVEAYGYTF. CDR3 nucleotides: TGTGCCAGCAGTGTGGAGGCCTATGGCTACACCTTC.

This clonotype was counted a few times. The gene calls are TRBV5-1 and TRBJ1-5, with 8 bases matching TRBD1. This CDR3 is 18 amino acids long. CDR1 and CDR2 (germline): SGHRS, YFSETQ. Unmatched junction bases numbered 10, after V lost 0 bases and J lost 2 bases. The CDR3 region is CASSLDGTGLGGNQPQHF. The CDR3 region has the DNA TGCGCCAGCAGCTTGGACGGGACAGGCCTTGGGGGCAATCAGCCCCAGCATTTT.

This clonotype was counted at least ten times. The CDR3 sequence is CASSAGRTNYGYTF. CDR3 nucleotide sequence: TGTGCCAGCAGCGCTGGGAGAACTAACTATGGCTACACCTTC. V and J are TRBV3-1 and TRBJ1-2; D is unresolved. Germline values: CDR1 LGHDT, CDR2 YNNKEL (reference sequence). Trimming took off 5 bases at V and 0 bases at J, with 10 bases between the two ends. This CDR3 has 14 amino acids.

This clonotype was detected a few times. J is TRBJ2-1 and V is TRBV7-6; 8 nucleotides line up with TRBD2. The V and J ends lost 5 bases and 7 bases, in that order; junction bases with no gene match: 10. This CDR3 comprises 15 residues. The germline V gene has CDR1 SGHVS and CDR2 FNYEAQ. The CDR3 loop reads CASSPRGTRRNEQFF. Written as DNA, the CDR3 is TGTGCCAGCAGCCCGCGCGGGACTAGACGGAATGAGCAGTTCTTC.

At least ten counts were recorded for this clonotype. The V gene is TRBV5-6, the J gene TRBJ2-3, with D possibly matching TRBD2 (6 bases). The CDR3 length is 15 residues. In germline, CDR1 is SGHDT, CDR2 YYEEEE. Trimming removed 4 bases from V and 1 base from J, with 13 bases in between. The CDR3 DNA sequence: TGTGCCAGCAGCGTCGATGGGACTGGCACAGATACGCAGTATTTT. It specifies CASSVDGTGTDTQYF. The full variable domain, with the rest looked up from reference TRBV5-6 and TRBJ2-3, is DAGVTQSPTHLIKTRGQQVTLRCSPKSGHDTVSWYQQALGQGPQFIFQYYEEEERQRGNFPDRFSGHQFPNYSSELNVNALLLGDSALYLCASSVDGTGTDTQYFGPGTRLTVL.

There are many counts of this clonotype. The V and J genes are TRBV5-5 and TRBJ1-1; D not resolved. The ends were cut back, 4 bases at V and 7 bases at J, with 11 bases in the middle. This CDR3 spans 12 amino acids. Per germline, CDR1 SGHKS and CDR2 YYEKEE (reference sequence). DNA for the CDR3: TGTGCCAGCAGCGTGTGGTTTAGTGAAGCTTTCTTT. This translates into CASSVWFSEAFF.

This clonotype was detected ten times or more. The chain couples TRBV20-1 to TRBJ2-2; 7 nucleotides match TRBD2. Trimming at V came to 6 bases and at J to 5 bases, leaving 9 bases not matched to a gene. Germline values: CDR1 DFQATT, CDR2 SNEGSKA (reference sequence). This CDR3 contains 14 residues. The CDR3 is CSASLREGTGELFF. CDR3 in DNA: TGCAGTGCCTCACTCAGGGAGGGTACCGGGGAGCTGTTTTTT.

This clonotype was seen ten or more times. The chain uses TRBV7-9 and TRBJ1-5; the match to TRBD1 covers 7 bases. Unmatched junction bases numbered 11, after V lost 5 bases and J lost 4 bases. The germline CDR1 and CDR2 sequences are SEHNR and FQNEAQ (reference sequence). This CDR3 has 16 amino acids. The CDR3 is CASSRTGQDANQPQHF. The CDR3 DNA reads TGTGCCAGCAGCCGAACCGGACAGGACGCAAATCAGCCCCAGCATTTT. The full variable domain, its missing parts supplied by reference TRBV7-9 and TRBJ1-5, is DTGVSQNPRHKITKRGQNVTFRCDPISEHNRLYWYRQTLGQGPEFLTYFQNEAQLEKSRLLSDRFSAERPKGSFSTLEIQRTEQGDSAMYLCASSRTGQDANQPQHFGDGTRLSIL.

Worth noting for this clonotype: One base away lies a much larger clone, so this may be a sequencing read error. This chain connects TRBV4-3 to TRBJ1-2; weak D call: TRBD1 (6 bases). There are 15 residues in the CDR3. The germline V gene encodes CDR1 LGHNA and CDR2 YSLEER. Here the CDR3 reads CASNQDLQGYYGYTF. In DNA form, the CDR3 reads TGCGCCAGCAACCAAGATCTACAGGGCTACTATGGCTACACCTTC.

This clonotype has only a few counts. The rearrangement joins TRBV6-2 or TRBV6-3 to TRBJ2-7; D is unresolved. The germline gives CDR1 MNHEY, CDR2 SVGEGT. The CDR3 length is 12 residues. Trimming cost V 7 bases and J 9 bases, with 16 bases left between them. CDR3 amino acids: CASTGQLRWQYF. CDR3 bases: TGTGCCAGCACCGGGCAACTCAGGTGGCAGTACTTC.

At least ten counts were recorded for this clonotype. V gene TRBV7-9 combines with J gene TRBJ2-1; weak D call: TRBD2 (5 bases). Germline V gene lookup returns CDR1 SEHNR and CDR2 FQNEAQ (reference sequence). The CDR3 contains 16 residues. V was pared by 3 bases and J by 5 bases, with 17 bases between. CDR3: CASSLNVGAEHNEQFF. The CDR3 region has the DNA TGTGCCAGCAGCTTGAATGTGGGAGCTGAACACAATGAGCAGTTCTTC.

This clonotype was seen ten or more times. The gene calls are TRBV18 and TRBJ1-5; D is possibly TRBD1 (5 bases). The germline CDR1 and CDR2 sequences are KGHSH and LQKENI. CDR3 length: 13 amino acids. The V and J ends lost 2 bases and 7 bases respectively, with 9 bases between them. CDR3 DNA: TGTGCCAGCTCACCAGGGGGTCGACAGCCCCAGCATTTT. Translating it yields CASSPGGRQPQHF. Looking up the rest from reference TRBV18 and TRBJ1-5 gives the full variable domain: NAGVMQNPRHLVRRRGQEARLRCSPMKGHSHVYWYRQLPEEGLKFMVYLQKENIIDESGMPKERFSAEFPKEGPSILRIQQVVRGDSAAYFCASSPGGRQPQHFGDGTRLSIL.

This clonotype was counted ten times or more. V and J are TRBV6-2 or TRBV6-3 and TRBJ2-1; 10 nucleotides agree with TRBD1. The ends lost 4 bases at V and 1 base at J; junction bases unmatched: 16. This CDR3 contains 20 residues. Germline CDR1 MNHEY, CDR2 SVGEGT. Here the CDR3 DNA reads TGTGCCAGCAGTTTCCCGGGACAGGGGAGTCGAGATTGGTCCTACAATGAGCAGTTCTTC. This sequence encodes CASSFPGQGSRDWSYNEQFF.